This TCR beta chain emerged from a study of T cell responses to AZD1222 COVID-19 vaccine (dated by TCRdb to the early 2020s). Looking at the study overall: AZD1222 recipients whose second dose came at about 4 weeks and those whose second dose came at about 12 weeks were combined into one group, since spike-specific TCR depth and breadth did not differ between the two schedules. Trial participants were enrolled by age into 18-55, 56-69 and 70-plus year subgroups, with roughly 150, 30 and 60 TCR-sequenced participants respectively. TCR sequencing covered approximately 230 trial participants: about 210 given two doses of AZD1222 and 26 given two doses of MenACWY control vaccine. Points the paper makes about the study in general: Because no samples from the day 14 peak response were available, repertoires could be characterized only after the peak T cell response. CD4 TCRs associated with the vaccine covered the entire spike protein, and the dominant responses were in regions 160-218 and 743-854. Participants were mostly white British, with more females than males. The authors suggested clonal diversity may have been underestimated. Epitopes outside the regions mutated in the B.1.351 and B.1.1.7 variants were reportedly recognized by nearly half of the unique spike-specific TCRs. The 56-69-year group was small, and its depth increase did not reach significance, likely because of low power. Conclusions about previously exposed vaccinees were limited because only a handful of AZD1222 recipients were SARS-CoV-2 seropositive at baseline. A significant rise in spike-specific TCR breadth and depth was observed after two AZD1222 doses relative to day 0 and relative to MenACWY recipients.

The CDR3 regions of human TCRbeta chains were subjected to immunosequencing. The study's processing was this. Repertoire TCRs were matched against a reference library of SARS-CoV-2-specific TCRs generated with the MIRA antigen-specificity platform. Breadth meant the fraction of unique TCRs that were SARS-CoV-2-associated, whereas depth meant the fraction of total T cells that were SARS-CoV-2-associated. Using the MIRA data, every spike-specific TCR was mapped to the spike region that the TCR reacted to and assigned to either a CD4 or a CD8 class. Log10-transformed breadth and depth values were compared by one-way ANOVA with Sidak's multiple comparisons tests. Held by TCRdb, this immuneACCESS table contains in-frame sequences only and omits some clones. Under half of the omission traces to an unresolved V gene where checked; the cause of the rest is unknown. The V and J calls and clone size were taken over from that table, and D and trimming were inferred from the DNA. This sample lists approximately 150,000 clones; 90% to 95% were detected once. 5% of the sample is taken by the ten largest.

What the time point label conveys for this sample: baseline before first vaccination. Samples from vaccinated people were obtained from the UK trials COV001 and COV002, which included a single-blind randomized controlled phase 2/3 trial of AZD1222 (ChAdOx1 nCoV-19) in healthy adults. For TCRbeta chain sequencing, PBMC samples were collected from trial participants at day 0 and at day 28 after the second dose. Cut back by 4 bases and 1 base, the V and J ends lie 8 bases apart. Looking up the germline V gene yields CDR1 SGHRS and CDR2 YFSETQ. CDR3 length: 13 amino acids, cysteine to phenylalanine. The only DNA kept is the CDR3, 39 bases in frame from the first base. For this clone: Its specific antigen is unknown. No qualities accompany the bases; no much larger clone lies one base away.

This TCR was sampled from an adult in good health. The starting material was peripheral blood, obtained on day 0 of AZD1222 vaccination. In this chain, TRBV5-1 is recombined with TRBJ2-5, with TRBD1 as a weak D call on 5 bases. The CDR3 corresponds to CASSVDTQETQYF. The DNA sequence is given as TGCGCCAGCAGCGTGGACACCCAAGAGACCCAGTACTTC. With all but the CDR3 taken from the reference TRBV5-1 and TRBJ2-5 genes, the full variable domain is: KAGVTQTPRYLIKTRGQQVTLSCSPISGHRSVSWYQQTPGQGLQFLFEYFSETQRNKGNFPGRFSGRQFSNSRSEMNVSTLELGDSALYLCASSVDTQETQYFGPGTRLLVL.